This T cell receptor (delta chain) was retrieved from a study of gamma-delta T cells after stem cell transplantation. TCRdb reanalysed the RT-PCR reads with CATT. The data contain 2,500 to 3,500 delta-chain clones, 4.5% to 6% of them singletons. The CDR3 totals 18 residues. V was clipped by 0 bases and J by 0 bases, with 19 bases between them. Germline V lookup: CDR1 GEAIGNYY, CDR2 EKD. Many counts were recorded for this clone. Since a far larger clone is one base different, this is likely a read error. The clonotype comes from a human donor. It is not recorded whose cells these are; they may come from a transplant donor. What was sequenced was gamma-delta T cells. V usage is TRDV2 and J usage is TRDJ1; D is possibly TRDD3 (5 bases). Written as DNA, the CDR3 is TGTGCCTGTGACACCGCTGGGTGGAGACCAACTTACACCGATAAACTCATCTTT. This translates into CACDTAGWRPTYTDKLIF.